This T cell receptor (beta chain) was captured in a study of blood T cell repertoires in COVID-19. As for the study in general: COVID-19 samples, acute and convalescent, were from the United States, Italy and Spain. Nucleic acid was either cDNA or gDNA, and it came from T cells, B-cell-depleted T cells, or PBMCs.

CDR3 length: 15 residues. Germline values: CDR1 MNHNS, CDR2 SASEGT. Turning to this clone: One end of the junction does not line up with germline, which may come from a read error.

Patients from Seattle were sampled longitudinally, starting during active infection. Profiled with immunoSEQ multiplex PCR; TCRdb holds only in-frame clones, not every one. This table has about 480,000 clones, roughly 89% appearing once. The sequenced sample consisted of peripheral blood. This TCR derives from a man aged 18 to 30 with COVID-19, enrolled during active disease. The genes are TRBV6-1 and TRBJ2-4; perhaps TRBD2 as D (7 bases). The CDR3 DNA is TGTGCCAGCAGGGAAGGGGGGGTAGCCAAAAACATTCAGTACTTC. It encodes CASREGGVAKNIQYF.